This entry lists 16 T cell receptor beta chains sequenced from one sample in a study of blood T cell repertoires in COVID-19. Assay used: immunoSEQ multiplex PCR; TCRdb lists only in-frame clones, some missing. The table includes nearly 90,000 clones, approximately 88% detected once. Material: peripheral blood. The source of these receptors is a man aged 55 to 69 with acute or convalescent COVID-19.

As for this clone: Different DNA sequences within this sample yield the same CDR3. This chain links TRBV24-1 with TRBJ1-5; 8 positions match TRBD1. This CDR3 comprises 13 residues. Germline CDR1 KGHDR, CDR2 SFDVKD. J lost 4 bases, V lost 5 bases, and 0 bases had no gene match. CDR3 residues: CATSGQGNQPQHF. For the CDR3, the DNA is TGTGCCACCAGTGGACAGGGGAATCAGCCCCAGCATTTT.

CDR3 residues: CASSSSSSSRHEQYF. The DNA of the CDR3 is TGTGCCAGCAGTTCCTCTAGCTCCTCTCGGCACGAGCAGTACTTC. J is TRBJ2-7 and V is TRBV6-5; TRBD2 is a possible D gene (5 bases). Germline assignment: CDR1 MNHEY and CDR2 SVGAGI. The CDR3 has 15 amino acids. V shed 4 bases and J shed 5 bases, with 18 bases lying between them.

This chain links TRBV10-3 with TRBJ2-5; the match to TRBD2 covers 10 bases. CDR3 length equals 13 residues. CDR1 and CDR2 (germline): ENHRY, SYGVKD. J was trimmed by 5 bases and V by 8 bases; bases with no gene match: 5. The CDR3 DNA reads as TGTGCCATCTCTAGCGGGAGTGAGGAGACCCAGTACTTC. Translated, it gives CAISSGSEETQYF.

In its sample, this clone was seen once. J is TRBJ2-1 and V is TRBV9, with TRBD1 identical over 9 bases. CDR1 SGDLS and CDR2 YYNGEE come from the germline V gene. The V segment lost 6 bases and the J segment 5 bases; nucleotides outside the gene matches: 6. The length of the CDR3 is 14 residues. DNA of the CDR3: TGTGCCAGCAAGTCCGGGACAGGGCACAATGAGCAGTTCTTC. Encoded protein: CASKSGTGHNEQFF.

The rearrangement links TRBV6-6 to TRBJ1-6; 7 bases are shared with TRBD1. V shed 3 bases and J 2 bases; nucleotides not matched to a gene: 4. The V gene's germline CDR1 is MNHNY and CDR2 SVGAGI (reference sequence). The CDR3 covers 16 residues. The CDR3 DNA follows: TGTGCCAGCAGTTATAGGGGACAGACCTATAATTCACCCCTCCACTTT. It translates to CASSYRGQTYNSPLHF.

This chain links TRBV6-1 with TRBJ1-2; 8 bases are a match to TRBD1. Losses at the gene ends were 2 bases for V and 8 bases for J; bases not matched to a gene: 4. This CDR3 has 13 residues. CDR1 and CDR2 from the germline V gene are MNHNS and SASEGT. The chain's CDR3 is CASSEQGAKGYTF. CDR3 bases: TGTGCCAGCAGTGAACAGGGGGCGAAAGGCTACACCTTC.

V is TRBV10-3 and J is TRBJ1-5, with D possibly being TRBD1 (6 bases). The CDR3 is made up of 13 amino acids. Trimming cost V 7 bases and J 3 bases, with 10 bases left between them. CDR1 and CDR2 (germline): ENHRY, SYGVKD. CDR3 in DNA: TGTGCCATCAATAAGGGGGACAATCAGCCCCAGCATTTT. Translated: CAINKGDNQPQHF.

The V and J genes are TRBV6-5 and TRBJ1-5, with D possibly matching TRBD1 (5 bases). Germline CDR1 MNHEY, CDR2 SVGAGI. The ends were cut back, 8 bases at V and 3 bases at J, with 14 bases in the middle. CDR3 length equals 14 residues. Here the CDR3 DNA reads TGTGCCAGCGAGACCGACAGTATCAATCAGCCCCAGCATTTT. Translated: CASETDSINQPQHF.

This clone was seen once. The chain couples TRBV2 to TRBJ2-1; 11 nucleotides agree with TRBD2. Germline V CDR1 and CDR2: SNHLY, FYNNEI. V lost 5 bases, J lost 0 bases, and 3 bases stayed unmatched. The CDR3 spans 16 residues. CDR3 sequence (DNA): TGTGCCAGCAGTCCCACTAGCGGGAGCTCCTACAATGAGCAGTTCTTC. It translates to CASSPTSGSSYNEQFF. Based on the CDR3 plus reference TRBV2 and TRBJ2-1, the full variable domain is EPEVTQTPSHQVTQMGQEVILRCVPISNHLYFYWYRQILGQKVEFLVSFYNNEISEKSEIFDDQFSVERPDGSNFTLKIRSTKLEDSAMYFCASSPTSGSSYNEQFFGPGTRLTVL.

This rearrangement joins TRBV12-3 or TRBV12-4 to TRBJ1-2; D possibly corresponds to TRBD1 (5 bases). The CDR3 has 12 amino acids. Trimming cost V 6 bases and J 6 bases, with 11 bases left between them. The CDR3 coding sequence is TGTGCCAGCAGACGGGGGGTAGATGGCTACACCTTC. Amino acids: CASRRGVDGYTF.

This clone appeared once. The CDR3 region is CASRLPNQETQYF. CDR3 nucleotide sequence: TGTGCCAGCAGACTACCTAACCAAGAGACCCAGTACTTC. The V call is TRBV12-3 or TRBV12-4, the J call TRBJ2-5, with no clear D. The CDR3 has 13 amino acids. V dropped 6 bases and J dropped 0 bases, with 8 bases sitting between them.

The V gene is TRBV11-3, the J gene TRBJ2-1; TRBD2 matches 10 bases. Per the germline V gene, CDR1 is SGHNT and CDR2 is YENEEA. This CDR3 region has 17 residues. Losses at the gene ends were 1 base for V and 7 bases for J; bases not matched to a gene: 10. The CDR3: CASSLVGSGRARNEQFF. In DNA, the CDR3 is TGTGCCAGCAGCTTAGTCGGCAGCGGGAGGGCCCGAAATGAGCAGTTCTTC.

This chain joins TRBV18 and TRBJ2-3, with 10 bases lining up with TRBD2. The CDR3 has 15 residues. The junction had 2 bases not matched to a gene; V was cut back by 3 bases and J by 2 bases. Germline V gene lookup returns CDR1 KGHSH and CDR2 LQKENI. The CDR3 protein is CASSPGLADTDTQYF. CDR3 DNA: TGTGCCAGCTCACCTGGACTAGCGGACACAGATACGCAGTATTTT.

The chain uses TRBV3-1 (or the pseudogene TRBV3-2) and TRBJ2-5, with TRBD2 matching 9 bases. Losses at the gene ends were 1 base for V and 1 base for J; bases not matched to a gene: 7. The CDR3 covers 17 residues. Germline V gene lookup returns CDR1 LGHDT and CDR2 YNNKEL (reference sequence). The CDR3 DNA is TGTGCCAGCAGCCAAGGGGCTAGCGGGGCCTTCCAAGAGACCCAGTACTTC. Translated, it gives CASSQGASGAFQETQYF.

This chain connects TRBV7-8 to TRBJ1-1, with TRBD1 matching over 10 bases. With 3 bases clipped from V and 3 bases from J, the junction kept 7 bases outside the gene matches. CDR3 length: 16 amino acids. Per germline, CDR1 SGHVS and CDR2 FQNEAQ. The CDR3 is CASSFGTGVSDTEAFF. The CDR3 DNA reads TGTGCCAGCAGCTTCGGGACAGGGGTTTCGGACACTGAAGCTTTCTTT.

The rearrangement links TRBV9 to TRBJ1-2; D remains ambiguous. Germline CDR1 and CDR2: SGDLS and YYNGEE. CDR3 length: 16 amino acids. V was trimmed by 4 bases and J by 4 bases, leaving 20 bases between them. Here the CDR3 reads CASSLGTADLSYGYTF. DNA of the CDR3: TGTGCCAGCAGCTTAGGAACAGCTGATCTCAGCTATGGCTACACCTTC.